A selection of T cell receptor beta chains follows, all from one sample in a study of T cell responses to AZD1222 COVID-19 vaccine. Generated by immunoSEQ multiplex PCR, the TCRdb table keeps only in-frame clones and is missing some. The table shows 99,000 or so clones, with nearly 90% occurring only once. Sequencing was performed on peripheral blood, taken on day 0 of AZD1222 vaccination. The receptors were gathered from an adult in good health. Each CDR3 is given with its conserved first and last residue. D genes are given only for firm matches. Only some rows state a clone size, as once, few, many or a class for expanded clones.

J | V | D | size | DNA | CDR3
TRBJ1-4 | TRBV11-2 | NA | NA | TGTGCCAGCAGCTCCCAGATGTCTAATGAAAAACTGTTTTTT | CASSSQMSNEKLFF
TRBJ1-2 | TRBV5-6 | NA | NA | TGTGCCAGCAGCTTGGATCTTCGTGGCTACACCTTC | CASSLDLRGYTF
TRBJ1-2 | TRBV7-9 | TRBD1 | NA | TGTGCCAGCAGCTTCGGACAGGCGACCTATGGCTACACCTTC | CASSFGQATYGYTF
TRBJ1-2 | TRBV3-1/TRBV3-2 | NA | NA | TGTGCCAGCAGCCAAGATCGCAGGAACCATGGCTACACCTTC | CASSQDRRNHGYTF
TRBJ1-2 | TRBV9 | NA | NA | TGTGCCAGCAGCGTTCGCACCGACAGCGGCTACACCTTC | CASSVRTDSGYTF
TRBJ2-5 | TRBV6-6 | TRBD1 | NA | TGTGCCAGCAGTTACAAGGGGGCCCAAGAGACCCAGTACTTC | CASSYKGAQETQYF
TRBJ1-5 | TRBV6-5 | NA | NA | TGTGCCAGCATGGTTGGCAATCAGCCCCAGCATTTT | CASMVGNQPQHF
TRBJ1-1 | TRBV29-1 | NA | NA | TGCAGCGTTGGCGGATCCCGGCGAGATAGTGAAGCTTTCTTT | CSVGGSRRDSEAFF
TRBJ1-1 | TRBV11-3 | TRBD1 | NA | TGTGCCAGCAGCTTAGGACAGGGGACCAACTCTGAAGCTTTCTTT | CASSLGQGTNSEAFF
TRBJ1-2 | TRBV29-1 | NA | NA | TGCAGCGTTGATGCGGGACGCCTCTATGGCTACACCTTC | CSVDAGRLYGYTF
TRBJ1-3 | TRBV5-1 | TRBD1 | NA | TGCGCCAGCAGCTTGGGGGAGACAGGGTTCTTTGGAAACACCATATATTTT | CASSLGETGFFGNTIYF
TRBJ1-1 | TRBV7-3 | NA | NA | TGTGCCAGCAGCTCGGGGAGGGTAGGCACTGAAGCTTTCTTT | CASSSGRVGTEAFF
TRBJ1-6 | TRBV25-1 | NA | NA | TGTGCCAGCAGTGAAGGGCTCGCTTCACCCCTCCACTTT | CASSEGLASPLHF
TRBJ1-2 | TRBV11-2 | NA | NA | TGTGCCAGCAGCTCCTGGGGGGGACTCCCAAGGTACACCTTC | CASSSWGGLPRYTF
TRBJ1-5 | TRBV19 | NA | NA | TGTGCCAGTAGCTTAGGAAATAATCAGCCCCAGCATTTT | CASSLGNNQPQHF
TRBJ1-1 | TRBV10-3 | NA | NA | TGTGCCATCAGTGAGGGGACAAACATGAACACTGAAGCTTTCTTT | CAISEGTNMNTEAFF
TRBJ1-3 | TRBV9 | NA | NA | TGTGCCAGCAGCGTAGCGGGCGCCCCCACTGGAAACACCATATATTTT | CASSVAGAPTGNTIYF
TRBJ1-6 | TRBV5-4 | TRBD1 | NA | TGTGCCAGCAGCCGGACAGGGCCTTTTAATTCACCCCTCCACTTT | CASSRTGPFNSPLHF
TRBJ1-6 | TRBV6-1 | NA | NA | TGTGCCAGCAGTGAAGGAGGCGGAAATTCACCCCTCCACTTT | CASSEGGGNSPLHF
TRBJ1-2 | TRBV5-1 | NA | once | TGTGCCAGCAGCCCATACGAACAGGCCTATGGCTACACCTTC | CASSPYEQAYGYTF
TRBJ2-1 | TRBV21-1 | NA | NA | TGTGCCAGCAGCCACCCCAGTCTAGCGGGAGGGCCCGGGAATGAGCAGTTCTTC | CASSHPSLAGGPGNEQFF
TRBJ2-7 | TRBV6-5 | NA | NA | TGTGCCAGCAGTTACTCGAGAGGCTTTGGGGAGCAGTACTTC | CASSYSRGFGEQYF
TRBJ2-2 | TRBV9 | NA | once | TGTGCCAGCAGCTCTACAGGGTCCACTAGCGGGGAGCTGTTTTTT | CASSSTGSTSGELFF
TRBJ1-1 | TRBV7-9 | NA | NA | TGTGCCAGCAGCTTAGTCCTAGGGCTGAGCACTGAAGCTTTCTTT | CASSLVLGLSTEAFF
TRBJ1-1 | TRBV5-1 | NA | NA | TGCGCCAGCAGCTTGGTAAGGTTGGGGGGAACTGAAGCTTTCTTT | CASSLVRLGGTEAFF
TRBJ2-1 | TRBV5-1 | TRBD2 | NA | TGTGCCAGCAGCCCGTCAAAAGGGGCTCTAGCGGGAGCCTACAATGAGCAGTTCTTC | CASSPSKGALAGAYNEQFF
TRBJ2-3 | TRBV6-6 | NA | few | TGTGCCAGCAGTTACTGGAGCAGCACAGATACGCAGTATTTT | CASSYWSSTDTQYF
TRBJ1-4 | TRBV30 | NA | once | TGTGCCTGGAGTGAGGCGGCCTCCCTGTCCTCGGGTGAAAAACTGTTTTTT | CAWSEAASLSSGEKLFF
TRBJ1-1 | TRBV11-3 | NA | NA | TGTGCCAGCAGCTATACTTACACTGAAGCTTTCTTT | CASSYTYTEAFF
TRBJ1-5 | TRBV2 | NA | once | TGTGCCAGCAGGGAGGGGTGGCGCAATCAGCCCCAGCATTTT | CASREGWRNQPQHF
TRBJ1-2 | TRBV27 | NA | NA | TGTGCCAGCAGTCCCCGGGCAGGGCAAGGAGGCTACACCTTC | CASSPRAGQGGYTF
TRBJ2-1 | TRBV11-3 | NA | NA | TGTGCCAGCAGCTTCCAGGGGGGCAAATCAGTCGGGGCCAATGAGCAGTTCTTC | CASSFQGGKSVGANEQFF
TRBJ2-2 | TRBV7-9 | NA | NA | TGTGCCAGCACCCCATTCGGCGACGGGGAGCTGTTTTTT | CASTPFGDGELFF
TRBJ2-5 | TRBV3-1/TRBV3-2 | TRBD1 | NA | TGTGCCAGCAACGCCCGGGACAGGGATAAGACCCAGTACTTC | CASNARDRDKTQYF
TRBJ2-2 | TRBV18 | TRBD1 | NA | TGTGCCAGCTCACCACGTGTAGGGGGCGCCGACACCGGGGAGCTGTTTTTT | CASSPRVGGADTGELFF
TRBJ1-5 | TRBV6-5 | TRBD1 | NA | TGTGCCAGCAGTACCGGGACAGGGTTTGCTCAGCCCCAGCATTTT | CASSTGTGFAQPQHF
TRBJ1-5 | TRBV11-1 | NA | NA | TGTGCCAGCTCGTGGCAGGCGGGACAGCCCCAGCATTTT | CASSWQAGQPQHF
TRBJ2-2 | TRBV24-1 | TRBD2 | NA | TGTGCCACCAGTGATTGGGGAGGGATCAGGTCCGGGGAGCTGTTTTTT | CATSDWGGIRSGELFF
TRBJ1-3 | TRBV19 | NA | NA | TGTGCCAGTACCCCGGGGGGTGAGGTAAACACCATATATTTT | CASTPGGEVNTIYF
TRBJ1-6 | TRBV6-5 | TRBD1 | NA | TGTGCCAGCAGGACAGGGGGTAAATCACCCCTCCACTTT | CASRTGGKSPLHF
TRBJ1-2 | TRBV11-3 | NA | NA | TGTGCCAGCAGCTTGGGCGGGAACTATGGCTACACCTTC | CASSLGGNYGYTF
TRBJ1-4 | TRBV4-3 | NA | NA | TGCGCCAGCAGCCGGACAGTCCATAATGAAAAACTGTTTTTT | CASSRTVHNEKLFF
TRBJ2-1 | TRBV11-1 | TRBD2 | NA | TGTGCCAGCAGCTTCACTAGCGGGAGGGCCCATGAGCAGTTCTTC | CASSFTSGRAHEQFF
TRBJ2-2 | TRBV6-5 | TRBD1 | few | TGTGCCAGCAGTTACTCGGGGACAGGCGACGGGGAGCTGTTTTTT | CASSYSGTGDGELFF
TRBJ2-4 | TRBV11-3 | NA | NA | TGTGCCAGCAGCTTAACCAGGGATACCATTCAGTACTTC | CASSLTRDTIQYF
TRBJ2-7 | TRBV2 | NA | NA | TGTGCCAGCAGTGCCGGGTCAACAACCTACGAGCAGTACTTC | CASSAGSTTYEQYF
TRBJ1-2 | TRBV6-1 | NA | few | TGTGCCAGCAGTGAAAACAGGGTTAATGGCTACACCTTC | CASSENRVNGYTF
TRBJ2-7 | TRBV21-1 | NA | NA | TGTGCCAGCAGCAAACAGGACCACCCTCCCTACGAGCAGTACTTC | CASSKQDHPPYEQYF
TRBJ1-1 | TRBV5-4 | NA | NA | TGTGCCAGCAGCTCCGCGGGGGTTTTCACTGAAGCTTTCTTT | CASSSAGVFTEAFF
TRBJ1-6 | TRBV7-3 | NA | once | TGTGCCAGGGGACACGAGGAGGTTCCCTCCTATAATTCACCCCTCCACTTT | CARGHEEVPSYNSPLHF
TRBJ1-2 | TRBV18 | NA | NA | TGTGCCAGCTCACCTAAAGTCGGACAGATTAACTATGGCTACACCTTC | CASSPKVGQINYGYTF
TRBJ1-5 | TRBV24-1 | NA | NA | TGTGCCACCAGTAGCAGGGCACAGCGGAATCAGCCCCAGCATTTT | CATSSRAQRNQPQHF
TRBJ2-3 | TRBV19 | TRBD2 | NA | TGTGCCAGTAGTGCCCGGGGGGGGACAGATACGCAGTATTTT | CASSARGGTDTQYF
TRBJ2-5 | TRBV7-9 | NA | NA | TGTGCCAGCAGCTTCATGGGTCAAGAGACCCAGTACTTC | CASSFMGQETQYF
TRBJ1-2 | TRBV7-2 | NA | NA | TGTGCCAGCAGCTTAGCGGGGACTAACTATGGCTACACCTTC | CASSLAGTNYGYTF